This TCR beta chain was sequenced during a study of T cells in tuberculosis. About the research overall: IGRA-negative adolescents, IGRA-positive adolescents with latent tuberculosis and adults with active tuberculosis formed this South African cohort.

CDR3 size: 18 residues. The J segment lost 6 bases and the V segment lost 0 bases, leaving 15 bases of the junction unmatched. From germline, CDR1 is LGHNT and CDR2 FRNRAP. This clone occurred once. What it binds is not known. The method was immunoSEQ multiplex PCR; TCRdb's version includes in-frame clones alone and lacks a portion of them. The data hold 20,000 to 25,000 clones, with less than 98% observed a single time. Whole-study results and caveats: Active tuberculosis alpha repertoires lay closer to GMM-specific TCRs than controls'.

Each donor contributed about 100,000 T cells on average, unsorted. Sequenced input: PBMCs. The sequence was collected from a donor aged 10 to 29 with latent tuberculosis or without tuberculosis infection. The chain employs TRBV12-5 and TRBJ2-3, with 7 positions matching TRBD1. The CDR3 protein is CASGLVPPYRGSSDTQYF. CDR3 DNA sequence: TGTGCTAGTGGTTTGGTACCCCCCTACAGGGGAAGTTCGGATACGCAGTATTTT.